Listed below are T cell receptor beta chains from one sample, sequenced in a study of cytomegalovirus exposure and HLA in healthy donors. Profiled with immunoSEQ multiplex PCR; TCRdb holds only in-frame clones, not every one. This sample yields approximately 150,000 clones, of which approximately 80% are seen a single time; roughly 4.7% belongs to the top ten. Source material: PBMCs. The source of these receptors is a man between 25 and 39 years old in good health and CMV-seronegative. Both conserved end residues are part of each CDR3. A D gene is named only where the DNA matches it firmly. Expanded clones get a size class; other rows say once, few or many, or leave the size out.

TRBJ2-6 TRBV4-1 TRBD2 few CASSHPGVLAGFDGANVLTF TGCGCCAGCAGCCATCCGGGGGTCCTAGCGGGTTTTGATGGGGCCAACGTCCTGACTTTC
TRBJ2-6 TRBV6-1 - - CASSEGRGWANVLTF TGTGCCAGCAGTGAAGGAAGGGGCTGGGCCAACGTCCTGACTTTC
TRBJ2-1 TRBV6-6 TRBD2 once CASSYTFPGRDEQFF TGTGCCAGCAGTTACACCTTCCCAGGGAGGGATGAGCAGTTCTTC
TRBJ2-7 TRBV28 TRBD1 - CASSLDRGVSEQYF TGTGCCAGCAGCTTAGACAGGGGGGTATCCGAGCAGTACTTC
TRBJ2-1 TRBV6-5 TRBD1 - CASRTTGGGYNEQFF TGTGCCAGCAGAACGACAGGGGGCGGATACAATGAGCAGTTCTTC
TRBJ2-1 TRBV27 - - CASSLFSGVRGNEQFF TGTGCCAGCAGTTTATTTTCCGGGGTCAGAGGCAATGAGCAGTTCTTC
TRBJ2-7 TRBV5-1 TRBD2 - CASSLEVSGSEQYF TGCGCCAGCAGCTTGGAGGTTAGCGGGAGTGAGCAGTACTTC
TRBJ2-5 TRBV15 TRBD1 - CATSRDQGGGETQYF TGTGCCACCAGCAGAGATCAAGGGGGCGGAGAGACCCAGTACTTC
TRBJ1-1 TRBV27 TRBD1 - CASSLPRTGGVGTEAFF TGTGCCAGCAGTTTACCCCGGACAGGGGGCGTTGGGACTGAAGCTTTCTTT
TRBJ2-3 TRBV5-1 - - CASSWRDSTDTQYF TGCGCCAGCAGCTGGCGGGACAGCACAGATACGCAGTATTTT
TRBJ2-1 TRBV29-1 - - CSVEEGEDNEQFF TGCAGCGTTGAAGAGGGGGAGGACAATGAGCAGTTCTTC
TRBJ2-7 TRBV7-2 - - CASSTIAGSYEQYF TGTGCCAGCAGCACTATTGCGGGATCCTACGAGCAGTACTTC
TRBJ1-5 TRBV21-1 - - CASSSRTGLSNQPQHF TGTGCCAGCAGCAGCCGGACAGGCCTTAGCAATCAGCCCCAGCATTTT
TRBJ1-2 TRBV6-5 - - CASSPGVEGYTF TGTGCCAGCAGCCCCGGGGTTGAGGGCTACACCTTC
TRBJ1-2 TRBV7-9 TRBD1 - CSSSRGQGRGYTF TGTTCCAGCAGCCGTGGACAGGGTCGAGGCTACACCTTC
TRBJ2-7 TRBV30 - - CAWSVRDRTSGEQYF TGTGCCTGGAGTGTACGCGACAGGACCTCCGGGGAGCAGTACTTC
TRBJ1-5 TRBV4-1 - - CASSSTGLAHQPQHF TGCGCCAGCAGCTCTACAGGGCTGGCGCATCAGCCCCAGCATTTT
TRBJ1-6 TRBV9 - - CASSAEGSPLHF TGTGCCAGCAGCGCTGAGGGTTCACCCCTCCACTTT
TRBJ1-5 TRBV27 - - CASSLFGYGNQPQHF TGTGCCAGCAGTTTATTCGGGTATGGCAATCAGCCCCAGCATTTT
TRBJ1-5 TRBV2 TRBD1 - CASRAGGEGWNQPQHF TGTGCCAGCAGGGCAGGGGGCGAGGGTTGGAATCAGCCCCAGCATTTT
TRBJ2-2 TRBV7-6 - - CASSFRVVETGELFF TGTGCCAGCAGCTTCAGGGTGGTAGAGACCGGGGAGCTGTTTTTT
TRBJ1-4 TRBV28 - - CASSSGPGNEKLFF TGTGCCAGCAGCTCCGGTCCTGGTAATGAAAAACTGTTTTTT
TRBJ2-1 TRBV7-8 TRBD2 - CASSFVAGGLLRGEQFF TGTGCCAGCAGTTTCGTAGCGGGGGGACTACTTAGGGGTGAGCAGTTCTTC
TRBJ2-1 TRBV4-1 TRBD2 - CASSHRLAGGRNEQFF TGCGCCAGCAGCCATCGACTAGCGGGGGGGCGTAATGAGCAGTTCTTC
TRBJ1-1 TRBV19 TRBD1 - CASSTLQGLTGTEAFF TGTGCCAGTAGTACCTTACAGGGGCTCACCGGGACTGAAGCTTTCTTT
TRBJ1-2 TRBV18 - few CASSPGGNYGYTF TGTGCCAGCTCACCAGGCGGAAACTATGGCTACACCTTC
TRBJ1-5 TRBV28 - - CASRITIRGTDQPQHF TGTGCCAGCAGAATAACTATCAGGGGAACAGACCAGCCCCAGCATTTT
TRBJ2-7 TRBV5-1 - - CASSFGGPYEQYF TGCGCCAGCAGCTTCGGCGGGCCCTACGAGCAGTACTTC
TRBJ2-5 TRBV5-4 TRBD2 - CASSKAGEETQYF TGTGCCAGCAGCAAGGCGGGGGAAGAGACCCAGTACTTC
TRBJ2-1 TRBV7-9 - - CASSLGGGRRYEQFF TGTGCCAGCAGCTTAGGGGGGGGGCGGCGGTATGAGCAGTTCTTC
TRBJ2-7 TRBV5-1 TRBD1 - CASSLVTGWYEQYF TGCGCCAGCAGCTTGGTGACAGGGTGGTACGAGCAGTACTTC
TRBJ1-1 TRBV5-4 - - CASSSQGPEQPEAFF TGTGCCAGCAGCTCACAAGGCCCTGAACAGCCTGAAGCTTTCTTT
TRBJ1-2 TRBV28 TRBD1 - CASSTGQGRGGGGYTF TGTGCCAGCAGTACGGGACAGGGAAGGGGTGGAGGTGGCTACACCTTC
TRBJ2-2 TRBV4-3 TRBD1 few CASSLKGGAGELFF TGCGCCAGCAGCCTAAAAGGGGGCGCCGGGGAGCTGTTTTTT
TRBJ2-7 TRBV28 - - CASSPLALSSYEQYF TGTGCCAGCAGCCCTCTTGCCTTGAGCTCCTACGAGCAGTACTTC
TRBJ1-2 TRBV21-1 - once CASSRLLRGYTF TGTGCCAGCAGCAGACTTCTCCGCGGCTACACCTTC
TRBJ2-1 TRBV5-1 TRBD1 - CASSLGGTGGLRNEQFF TGCGCCAGCAGCTTGGGGGGGACAGGGGGGTTAAGAAATGAGCAGTTCTTC
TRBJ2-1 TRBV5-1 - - CASSLEHGFNQFF TGCGCCAGCAGCTTGGAACACGGGTTTAATCAGTTCTTC
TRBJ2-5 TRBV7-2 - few CASSPTRGETQYF TGTGCCAGCAGCCCTACCCGGGGAGAGACCCAGTACTTC
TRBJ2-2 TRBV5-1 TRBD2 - CASSFSGVNTGELFF TGCGCCAGCAGCTTTAGCGGGGTGAACACCGGGGAGCTGTTTTTT
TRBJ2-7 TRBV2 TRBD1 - CASGRDRGHEQYF TGTGCCAGTGGAAGGGACAGGGGCCACGAGCAGTACTTC
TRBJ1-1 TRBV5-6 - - CASSFGTYTEAFF TGTGCCAGCAGCTTCGGGACTTACACTGAAGCTTTCTTT
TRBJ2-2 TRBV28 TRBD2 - CASRGGVGELFF TGTGCCAGCAGGGGAGGGGTCGGGGAGCTGTTTTTT
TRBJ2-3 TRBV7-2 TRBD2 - CASSLTGGDTQYF TGTGCCAGCAGCTTAACCGGGGGGGATACGCAGTATTTT
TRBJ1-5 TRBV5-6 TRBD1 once CASSEDRVGQPQHF TGTGCCAGCAGCGAGGACAGGGTGGGTCAGCCCCAGCATTTT
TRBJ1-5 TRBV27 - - CASSSDSNYQPQHF TGTGCCAGCAGCTCGGACAGTAACTATCAGCCCCAGCATTTT
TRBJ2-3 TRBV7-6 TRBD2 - CASSLNSGGTDTQYF TGTGCCAGCAGCTTAAATAGCGGGGGGACGGATACGCAGTATTTT
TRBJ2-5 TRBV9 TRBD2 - CASSVAGGETQYF TGTGCCAGCAGCGTAGCGGGAGGAGAGACCCAGTACTTC
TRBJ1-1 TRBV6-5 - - CASSFQGRGTEAFF TGTGCCAGCAGTTTCCAGGGGAGGGGCACTGAAGCTTTCTTT
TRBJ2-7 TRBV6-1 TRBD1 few CASSVDRASYEQYF TGTGCCAGCAGTGTCGACAGGGCCTCCTACGAGCAGTACTTC
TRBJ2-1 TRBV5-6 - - CASSPMVGGSYNEQFF TGTGCCAGCAGCCCTATGGTCGGAGGCTCCTACAATGAGCAGTTCTTC
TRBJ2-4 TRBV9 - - CASSVGERNIQYF TGTGCCAGCAGCGTAGGTGAGAGAAACATTCAGTACTTC
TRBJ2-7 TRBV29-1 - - CSVDTTYEQYF TGCAGCGTTGACACAACCTACGAGCAGTACTTC
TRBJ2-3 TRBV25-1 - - CASSGTGTTDTQYF TGTGCCAGCAGTGGAACCGGGACTACAGATACGCAGTATTTT
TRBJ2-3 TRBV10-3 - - CAIRPGGLSSTDTQYF TGTGCCATCCGACCTGGGGGACTCTCTAGCACAGATACGCAGTATTTT
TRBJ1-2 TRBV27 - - CASSLSRGDYGYTF TGTGCCAGCAGTCTTAGTCGGGGGGACTATGGCTACACCTTC
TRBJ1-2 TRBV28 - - CASTPNRERRYYTF TGTGCCAGCACCCCGAACAGGGAGCGTCGGTACTACACCTTC
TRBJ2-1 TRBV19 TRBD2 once CASSIASGRLDEQFF TGTGCCAGTAGTATCGCTAGCGGGAGGTTGGATGAGCAGTTCTTC
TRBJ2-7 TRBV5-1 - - CASSPDGQLAYEQYF TGCGCCAGCAGCCCCGACGGACAGCTTGCCTACGAGCAGTACTTC